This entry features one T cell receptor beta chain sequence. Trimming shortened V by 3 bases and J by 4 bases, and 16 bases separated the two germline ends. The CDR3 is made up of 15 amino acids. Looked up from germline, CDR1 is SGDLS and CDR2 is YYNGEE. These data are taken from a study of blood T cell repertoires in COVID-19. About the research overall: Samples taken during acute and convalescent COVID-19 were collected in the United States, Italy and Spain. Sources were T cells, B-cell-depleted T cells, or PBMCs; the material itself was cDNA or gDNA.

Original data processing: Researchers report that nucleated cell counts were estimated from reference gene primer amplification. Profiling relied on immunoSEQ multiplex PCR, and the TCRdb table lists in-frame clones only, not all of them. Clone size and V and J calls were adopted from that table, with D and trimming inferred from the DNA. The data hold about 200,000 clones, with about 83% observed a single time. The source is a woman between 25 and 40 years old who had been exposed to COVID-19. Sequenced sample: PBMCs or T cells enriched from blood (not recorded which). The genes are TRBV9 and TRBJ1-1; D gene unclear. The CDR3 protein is CASSENSGWGTEAFF. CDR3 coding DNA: TGTGCCAGCAGCGAAAACAGCGGGTGGGGCACTGAAGCTTTCTTT. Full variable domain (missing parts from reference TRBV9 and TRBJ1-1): DSGVTQTPKHLITATGQRVTLRCSPRSGDLSVYWYQQSLDQGLQFLIQYYNGEERAKGNILERFSAQQFPDLHSELNLSSLELGDSALYFCASSENSGWGTEAFFGQGTRLTVV.